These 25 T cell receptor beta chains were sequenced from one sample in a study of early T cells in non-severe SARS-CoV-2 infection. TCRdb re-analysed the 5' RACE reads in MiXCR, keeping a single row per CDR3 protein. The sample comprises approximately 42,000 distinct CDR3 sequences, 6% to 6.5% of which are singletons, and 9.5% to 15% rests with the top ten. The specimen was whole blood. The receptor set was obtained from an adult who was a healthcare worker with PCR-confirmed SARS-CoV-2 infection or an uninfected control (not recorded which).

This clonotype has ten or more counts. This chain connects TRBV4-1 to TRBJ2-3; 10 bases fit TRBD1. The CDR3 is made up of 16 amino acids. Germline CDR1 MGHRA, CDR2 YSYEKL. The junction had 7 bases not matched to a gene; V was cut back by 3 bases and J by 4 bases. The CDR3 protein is CASSQRTGTGADTQYF. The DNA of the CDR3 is TGCGCCAGCAGCCAGCGAACCGGGACAGGGGCAGATACGCAGTATTTT.

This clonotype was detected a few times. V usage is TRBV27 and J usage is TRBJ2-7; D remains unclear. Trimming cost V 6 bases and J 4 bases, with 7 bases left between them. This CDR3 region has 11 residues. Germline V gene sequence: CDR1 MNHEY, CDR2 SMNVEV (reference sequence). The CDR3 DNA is TGTGCCAGCAGCTTTAAATACGAGCAGTACTTC. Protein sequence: CASSFKYEQYF.

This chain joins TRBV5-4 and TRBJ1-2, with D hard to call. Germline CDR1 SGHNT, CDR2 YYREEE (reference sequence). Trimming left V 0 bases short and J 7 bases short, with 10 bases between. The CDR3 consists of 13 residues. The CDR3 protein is CASSLGGMAGYTF. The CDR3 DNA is TGTGCCAGCAGCTTGGGAGGGATGGCTGGCTACACCTTC.

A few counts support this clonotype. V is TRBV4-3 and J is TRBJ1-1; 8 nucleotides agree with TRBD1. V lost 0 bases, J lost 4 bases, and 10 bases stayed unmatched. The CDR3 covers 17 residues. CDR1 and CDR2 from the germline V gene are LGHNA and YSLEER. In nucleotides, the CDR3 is TGCGCCAGCAGCCAAGACAGGGGGCTATGGCCCAGCACTGAAGCTTTCTTT. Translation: CASSQDRGLWPSTEAFF.

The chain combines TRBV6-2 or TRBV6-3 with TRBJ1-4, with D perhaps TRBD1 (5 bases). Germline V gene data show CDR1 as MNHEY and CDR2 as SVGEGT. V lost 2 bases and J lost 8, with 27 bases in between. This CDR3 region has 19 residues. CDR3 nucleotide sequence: TGTGCCAGCAGTTACAACCGAATAGTACGATGGGACGAAAGAGAAAAACTGTTTTTT. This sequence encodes CASSYNRIVRWDEREKLFF.

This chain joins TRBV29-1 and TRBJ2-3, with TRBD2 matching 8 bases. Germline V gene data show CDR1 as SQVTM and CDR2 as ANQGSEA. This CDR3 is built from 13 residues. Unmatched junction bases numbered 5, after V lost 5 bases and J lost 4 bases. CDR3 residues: CSVSAGVADTQYF. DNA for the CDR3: TGCAGCGTTTCAGCGGGGGTCGCAGATACGCAGTATTTT.

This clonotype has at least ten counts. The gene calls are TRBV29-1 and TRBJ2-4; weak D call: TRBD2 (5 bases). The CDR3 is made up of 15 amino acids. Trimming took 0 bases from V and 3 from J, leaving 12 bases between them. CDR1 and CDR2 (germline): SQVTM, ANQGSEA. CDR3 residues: CSVEDSVGSKNIQYF. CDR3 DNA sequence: TGCAGCGTTGAAGACTCCGTGGGGAGCAAAAACATTCAGTACTTC.

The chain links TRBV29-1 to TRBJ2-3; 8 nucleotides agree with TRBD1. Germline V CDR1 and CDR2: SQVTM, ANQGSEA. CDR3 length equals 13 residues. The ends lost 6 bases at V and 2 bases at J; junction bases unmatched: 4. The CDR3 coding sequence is TGCAGCGTCGGGACAGGACTCACAGATACGCAGTATTTT. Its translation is CSVGTGLTDTQYF.

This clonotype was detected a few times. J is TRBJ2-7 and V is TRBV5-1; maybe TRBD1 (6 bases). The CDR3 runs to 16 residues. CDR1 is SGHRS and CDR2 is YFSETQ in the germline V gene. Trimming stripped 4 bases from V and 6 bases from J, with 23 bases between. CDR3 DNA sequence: TGCGCCAGCAGCCTTGACAGGTCCGAAGGGGGTTCCGAGCAGTACTTC. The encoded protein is CASSLDRSEGGSEQYF.

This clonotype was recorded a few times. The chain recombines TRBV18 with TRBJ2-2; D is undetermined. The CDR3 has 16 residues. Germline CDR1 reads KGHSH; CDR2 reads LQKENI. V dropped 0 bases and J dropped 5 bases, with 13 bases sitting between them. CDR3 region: CASSPPSGGETGELFF. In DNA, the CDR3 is TGTGCCAGCTCACCACCGTCGGGCGGCGAGACCGGGGAGCTGTTTTTT.

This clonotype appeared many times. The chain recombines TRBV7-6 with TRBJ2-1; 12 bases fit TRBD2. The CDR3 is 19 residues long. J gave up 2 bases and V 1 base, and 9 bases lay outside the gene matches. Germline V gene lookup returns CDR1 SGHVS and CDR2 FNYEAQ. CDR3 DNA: TGTGCCAGCAGCTTAGAACCGACTAGCGGGGGCCACCCCTACAATGAGCAGTTCTTC. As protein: CASSLEPTSGGHPYNEQFF.

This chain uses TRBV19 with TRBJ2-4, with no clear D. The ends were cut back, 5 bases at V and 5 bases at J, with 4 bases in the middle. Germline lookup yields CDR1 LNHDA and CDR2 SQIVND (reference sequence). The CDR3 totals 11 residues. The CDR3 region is CASSAQNIQYF. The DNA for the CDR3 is TGTGCCAGTAGTGCCCAAAACATTCAGTACTTC. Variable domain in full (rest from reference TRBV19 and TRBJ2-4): DGGITQSPKYLFRKEGQNVTLSCEQNLNHDAMYWYRQDPGQGLRLIYYSQIVNDFQKGDIAEGYSVSREKKESFPLTVTSAQKNPTAFYLCASSAQNIQYFGAGTRLSVL.

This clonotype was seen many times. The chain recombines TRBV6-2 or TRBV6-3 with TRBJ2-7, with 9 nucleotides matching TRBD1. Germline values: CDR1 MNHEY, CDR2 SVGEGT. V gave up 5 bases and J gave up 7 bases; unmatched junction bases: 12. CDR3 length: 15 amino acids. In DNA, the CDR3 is TGTGCCAGCAGTCCTGGGCGGACAGGGGCTGAGGAGCAGTACTTC. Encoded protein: CASSPGRTGAEEQYF.

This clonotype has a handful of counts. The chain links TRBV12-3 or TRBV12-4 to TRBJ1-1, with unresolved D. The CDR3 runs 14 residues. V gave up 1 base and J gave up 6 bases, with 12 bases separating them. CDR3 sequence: CASSLDTRLAEAFF. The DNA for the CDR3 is TGTGCCAGCAGTTTAGACACCCGGCTGGCTGAAGCTTTCTTT.

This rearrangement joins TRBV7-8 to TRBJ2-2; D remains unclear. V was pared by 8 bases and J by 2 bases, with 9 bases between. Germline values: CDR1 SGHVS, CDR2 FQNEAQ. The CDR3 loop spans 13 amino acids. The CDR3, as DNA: TGTGCCAGCGGAGACTCAAACACCGGGGAGCTGTTTTTT. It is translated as CASGDSNTGELFF.

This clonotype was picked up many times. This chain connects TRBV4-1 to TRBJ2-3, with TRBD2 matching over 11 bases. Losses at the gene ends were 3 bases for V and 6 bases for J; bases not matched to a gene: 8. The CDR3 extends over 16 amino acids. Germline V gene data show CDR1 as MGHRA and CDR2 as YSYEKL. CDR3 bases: TGCGCCAGCAGCCAGTTTCTAGCGGGGGGTCAGGATACGCAGTATTTT. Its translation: CASSQFLAGGQDTQYF.

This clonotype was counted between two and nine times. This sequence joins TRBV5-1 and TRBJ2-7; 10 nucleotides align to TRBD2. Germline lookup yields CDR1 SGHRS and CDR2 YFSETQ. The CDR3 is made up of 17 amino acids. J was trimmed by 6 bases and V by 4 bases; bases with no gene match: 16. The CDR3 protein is CASSPAAGASGGGEQYF. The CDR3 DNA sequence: TGCGCCAGCAGCCCGGCGGCTGGGGCTAGCGGGGGAGGCGAGCAGTACTTC.

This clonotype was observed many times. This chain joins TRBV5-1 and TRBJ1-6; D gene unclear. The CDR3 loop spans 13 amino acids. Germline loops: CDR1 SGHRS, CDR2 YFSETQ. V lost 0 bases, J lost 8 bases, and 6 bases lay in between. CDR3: CASSLGHDSPLHF. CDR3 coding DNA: TGCGCCAGCAGCTTGGGGCATGATTCACCCCTCCACTTT.

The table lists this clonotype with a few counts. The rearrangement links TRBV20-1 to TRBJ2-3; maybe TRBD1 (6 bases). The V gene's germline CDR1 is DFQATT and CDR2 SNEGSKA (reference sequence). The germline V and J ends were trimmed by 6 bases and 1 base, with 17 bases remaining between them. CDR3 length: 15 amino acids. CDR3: CSASTGNTRTDTQYF. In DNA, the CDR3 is TGCAGTGCCTCTACAGGGAACACACGCACAGATACGCAGTATTTT.

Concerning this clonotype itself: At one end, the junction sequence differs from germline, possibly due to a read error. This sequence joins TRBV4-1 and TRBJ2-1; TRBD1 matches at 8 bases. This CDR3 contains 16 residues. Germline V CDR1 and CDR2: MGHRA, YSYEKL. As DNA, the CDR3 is TGCGGCAGCAGCCCCGTAGGGAGGACAGGGAGTAATGAGCAGTTCTTC. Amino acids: CGSSPVGRTGSNEQFF.

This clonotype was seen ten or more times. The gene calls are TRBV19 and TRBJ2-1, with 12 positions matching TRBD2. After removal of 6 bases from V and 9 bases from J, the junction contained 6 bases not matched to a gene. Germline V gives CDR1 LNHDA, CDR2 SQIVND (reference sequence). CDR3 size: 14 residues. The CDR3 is CASRLAGGPLEQFF. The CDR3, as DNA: TGTGCCAGTAGGCTAGCGGGGGGGCCGCTTGAGCAGTTCTTC.

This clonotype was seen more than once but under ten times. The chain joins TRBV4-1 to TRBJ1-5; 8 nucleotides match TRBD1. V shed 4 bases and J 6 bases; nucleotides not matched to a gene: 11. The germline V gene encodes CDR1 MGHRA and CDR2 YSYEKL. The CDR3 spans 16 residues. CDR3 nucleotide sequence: TGCGCCAGCAGCCCCTCCGACAGGGGAGGGAGTCAGCCCCAGCATTTT. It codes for CASSPSDRGGSQPQHF.

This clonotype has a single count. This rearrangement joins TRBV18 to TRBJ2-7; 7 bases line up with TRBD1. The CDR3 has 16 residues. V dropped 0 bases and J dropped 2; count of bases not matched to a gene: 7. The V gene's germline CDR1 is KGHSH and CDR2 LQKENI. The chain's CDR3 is CASSPPGTAYPYEQYF. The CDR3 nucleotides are TGTGCCAGCTCACCACCGGGGACAGCCTACCCCTACGAGCAGTACTTC.

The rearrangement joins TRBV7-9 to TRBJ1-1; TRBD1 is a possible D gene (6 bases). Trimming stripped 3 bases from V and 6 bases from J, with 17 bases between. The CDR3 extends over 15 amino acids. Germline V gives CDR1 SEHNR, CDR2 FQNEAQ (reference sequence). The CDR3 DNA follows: TGTGCCAGCAGCTTCATAAACCTTGGGGGGCCTGAAGCTTTCTTT. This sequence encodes CASSFINLGGPEAFF. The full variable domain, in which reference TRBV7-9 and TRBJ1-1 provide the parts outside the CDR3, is DTGVSQNPRHKITKRGQNVTFRCDPISEHNRLYWYRQTLGQGPEFLTYFQNEAQLEKSRLLSDRFSAERPKGSFSTLEIQRTEQGDSAMYLCASSFINLGGPEAFFGQGTRLTVV.

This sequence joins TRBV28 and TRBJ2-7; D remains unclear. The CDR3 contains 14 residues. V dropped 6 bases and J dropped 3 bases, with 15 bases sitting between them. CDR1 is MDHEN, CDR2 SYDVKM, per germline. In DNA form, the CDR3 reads TGTGCCAGCAGACTCAAGAATGACAACTACGAGCAGTACTTC. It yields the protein CASRLKNDNYEQYF. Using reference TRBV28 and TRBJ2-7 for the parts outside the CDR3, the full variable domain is DVKVTQSSRYLVKRTGEKVFLECVQDMDHENMFWYRQDPGLGLRLIYFSYDVKMKEKGDIPEGYSVSREKKERFSLILESASTNQTSMYLCASRLKNDNYEQYFGPGTRLTVT.